This T cell receptor beta chain is drawn from a study of response to subunit inactivated influenza vaccine (dated by TCRdb to between 2018 and 2020). Regarding the complete study: The study used deep quantitative T cell receptor repertoire profiling to track responses to a trivalent subunit inactivated influenza vaccine. Study-wide conclusions, independent of this receptor: The authors suggested that each seasonal influenza vaccination may recruit only a limited number of new T cells.

With regard to this clonotype: Its antigen target is currently unknown. Per-nucleotide qualities are absent, and no much larger clonotype sits a single base away.

The protocol used for the library was RT-PCR. Reads for this sample came from an Illumina HiSeq 2500. TCRdb applied fastp at Q25 and MiXCR to the public reads, then kept only in-frame beta chains. One record per CDR3 amino acid sequence lists the most common genes and DNA. The sample has roughly 190,000 distinct CDR3 sequences on record, more than 10% of them singletons. The ten biggest clones cover around 28% of the sample. The germline V gene provides CDR1 MDHEN and CDR2 SYDVKM. The CDR3 contains 16 residues, cysteine and phenylalanine counted. Only CDR3 DNA is held: 48 bases, read in frame from base 1. The junction shows trimming of 4 bases on V and 0 bases on J, plus 10 bases between the germline ends. This sample also appeared in a second study, on T cells expressing NK-cell markers. Per the second study: The TCR beta cDNA libraries were made using 5'RACE template switching, a step that added both a universal primer site and unique molecular identifiers. In sorted CD3+CD56+NKG2C+, CD3+CD56+NKG2C- and CD3+CD56-NKG2C+ T-cell subsets from eight donors, TCR beta-chain repertoires were profiled. Among the eight sequenced donors, seven were HCMV-seropositive and one was HCMV-seronegative. In several experiments an anti-gammadeltaTCR antibody was added to restrict sorting to alphabetaTCR-expressing T cells. In over 5 donors, the dominant CD3+CD56+NKG2C+ clonotypes were among the top 10 CD8+ clonotypes and accounted for roughly 1.0-7.5% of CD8+ T cells. Those dominant clonotypes were again the most abundant among CD3+CD56-NKG2C+ cells in a handful of donors, at roughly 25-60.1%. Whether the expanded NKG2C-expressing T cell clones were specific for HCMV antigens was left unclear. The study sequenced eight donors, all healthy volunteers chosen at random: three men and five women. A commercial ELISA kit detecting HCMV-specific IgG in serum was used to determine HCMV serostatus. Peripheral blood mononuclear cells were isolated from blood by Ficoll density gradient centrifugation. CD4+ and CD8+ T cells were isolated from PBMC by magnetic immunoseparation with Miltenyi isolation kits. cDNA synthesis was primed from the TCR beta constant segment and was followed by two successive PCR amplification steps. Sequencing of the libraries produced 2 x 150 bp reads on Illumina HiSeq 2000/2500, MiSeq or NextSeq. MIGEC handled demultiplexing of the reads and grouping by UMI, while MiTCR was used to assemble and quantify clonotypes. Only TCR cDNA sequences supported by at least two reads were kept to exclude erroneous sequences. Downstream repertoire analysis used the tcR package, and clonotypes were matched across fractions by CDR3 nucleotide sequence plus V segment. VDJmatch was used to annotate antigen specificity against VDJdb, with one amino acid substitution allowed in CDR3.

The material sequenced was CD8+ T cells sorted from PBMCs, taken about 11 days after vaccination. The chain uses TRBV28 and TRBJ1-6, with the D gene not confidently named. This clonotype was obtained from a man aged 50-60 years who received an inactivated influenza vaccine. Donor details come from another sample of the same person, matched by shared clones. The CDR3 protein sequence reads: CASSSAGSSYNSPLHF. In nucleotide form, the sequence is TGTGCCAGCAGTTCCGCCGGGAGCTCCTATAATTCACCCCTCCACTTT. Full variable domain (CDR3 extended with the reference TRBV28 and TRBJ1-6 proteins): DVKVTQSSRYLVKRTGEKVFLECVQDMDHENMFWYRQDPGLGLRLIYFSYDVKMKEKGDIPEGYSVSREKKERFSLILESASTNQTSMYLCASSSAGSSYNSPLHFGNGTRLTVT.